This T cell receptor (beta chain) was documented in a study of CD8+ T cells in alopecia areata. Germline assignment: CDR1 GTSNPN and CDR2 SVGIG (reference sequence). The CDR3 is made up of 12 amino acids. Trimming took 8 bases from V and 3 from J, leaving 14 bases between them. In each case, RNA was isolated and then reverse transcribed into cDNA as the sequencing template. The repertoire was sequenced with immunoSEQ multiplex PCR; TCRdb's copy has only in-frame clones and lacks some. The sample lists some 150,000 clones; 58% were seen once. Treatment given: oral pan-JAK inhibitor, 5-10 mg twice daily.

The receptor's source is a human donor with alopecia areata. Sequenced here: CD4+ T cells sorted from blood, sampled at roughly week 58, from a patient treated with tofacitinib. The rearrangement uses TRBV30 and TRBJ2-7, with a weak D call TRBD1 (6 bases). CDR3 loop: CATILDSYEQYF. The CDR3 DNA is TGTGCCACTATCTTGGACAGCTACGAGCAGTACTTC.